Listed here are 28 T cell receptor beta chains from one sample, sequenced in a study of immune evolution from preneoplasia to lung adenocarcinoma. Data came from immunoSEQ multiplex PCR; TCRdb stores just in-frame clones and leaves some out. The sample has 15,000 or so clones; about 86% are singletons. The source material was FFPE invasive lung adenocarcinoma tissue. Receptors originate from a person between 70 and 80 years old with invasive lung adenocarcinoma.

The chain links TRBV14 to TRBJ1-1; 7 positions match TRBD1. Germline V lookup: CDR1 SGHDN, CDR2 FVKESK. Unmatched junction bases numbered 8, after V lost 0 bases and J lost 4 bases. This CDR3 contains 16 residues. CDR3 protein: CASSQDMEGARTEAFF. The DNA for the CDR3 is TGTGCCAGCAGCCAAGATATGGAGGGGGCGCGCACTGAAGCTTTCTTT.

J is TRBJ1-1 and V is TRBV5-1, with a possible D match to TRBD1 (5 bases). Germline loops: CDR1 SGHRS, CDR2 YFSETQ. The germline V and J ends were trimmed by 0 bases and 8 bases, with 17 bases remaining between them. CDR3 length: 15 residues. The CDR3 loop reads CASSLEGRGEAEAFF. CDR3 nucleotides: TGCGCCAGCAGCTTGGAGGGCCGGGGGGAGGCAGAAGCTTTCTTT.

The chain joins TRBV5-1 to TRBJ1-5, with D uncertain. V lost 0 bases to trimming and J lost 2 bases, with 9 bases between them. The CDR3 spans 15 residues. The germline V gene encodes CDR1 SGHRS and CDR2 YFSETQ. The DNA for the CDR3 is TGCGCCAGCAGCTTGGAGGCTGGAGGCAATCAGCCCCAGCATTTT. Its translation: CASSLEAGGNQPQHF.

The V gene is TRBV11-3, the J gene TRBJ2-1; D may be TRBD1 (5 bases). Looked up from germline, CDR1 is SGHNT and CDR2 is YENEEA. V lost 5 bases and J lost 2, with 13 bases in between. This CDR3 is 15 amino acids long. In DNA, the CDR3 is TGTGCCAGCAGCCCCGGACACCAGACCTACAATGAGCAGTTCTTC. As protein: CASSPGHQTYNEQFF.

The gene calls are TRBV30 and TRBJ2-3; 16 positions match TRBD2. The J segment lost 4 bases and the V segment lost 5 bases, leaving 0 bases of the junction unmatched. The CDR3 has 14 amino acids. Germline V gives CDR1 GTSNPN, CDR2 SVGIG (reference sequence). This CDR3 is CAWGTSGGADTQYF. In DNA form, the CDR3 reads TGTGCCTGGGGGACTAGCGGGGGGGCAGATACGCAGTATTTT.

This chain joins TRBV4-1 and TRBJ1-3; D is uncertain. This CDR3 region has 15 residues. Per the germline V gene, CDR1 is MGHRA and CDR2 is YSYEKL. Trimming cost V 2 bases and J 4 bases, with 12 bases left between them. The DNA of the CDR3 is TGCGCCAGCAGCCAAATCTCACTCCTAGGAAACACCATATATTTT. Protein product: CASSQISLLGNTIYF.

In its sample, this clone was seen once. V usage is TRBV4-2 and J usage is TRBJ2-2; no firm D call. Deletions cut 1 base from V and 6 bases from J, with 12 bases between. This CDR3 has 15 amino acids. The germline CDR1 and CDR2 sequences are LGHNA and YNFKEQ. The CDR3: CASSQVMGLAGELFF. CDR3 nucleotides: TGTGCCAGCAGCCAAGTAATGGGTCTCGCCGGGGAGCTGTTTTTT.

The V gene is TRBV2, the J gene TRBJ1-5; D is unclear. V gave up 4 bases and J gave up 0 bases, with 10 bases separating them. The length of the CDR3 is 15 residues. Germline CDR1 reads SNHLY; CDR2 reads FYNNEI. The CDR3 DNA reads TGTGCCAGCAGTGTGGGTAGGAATAGCAATCAGCCCCAGCATTTT. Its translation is CASSVGRNSNQPQHF.

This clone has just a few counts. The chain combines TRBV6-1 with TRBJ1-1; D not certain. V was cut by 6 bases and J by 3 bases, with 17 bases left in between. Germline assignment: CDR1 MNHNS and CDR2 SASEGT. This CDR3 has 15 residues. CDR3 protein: CASRGTPTGYTEAFF. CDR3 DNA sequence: TGTGCCAGCAGAGGAACTCCGACCGGCTACACTGAAGCTTTCTTT.

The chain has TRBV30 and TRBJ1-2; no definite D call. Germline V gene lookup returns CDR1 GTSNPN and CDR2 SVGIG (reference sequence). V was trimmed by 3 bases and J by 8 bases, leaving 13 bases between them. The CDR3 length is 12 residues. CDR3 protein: CAWRSLPGGYTF. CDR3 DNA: TGTGCCTGGAGGTCCCTCCCAGGAGGCTACACCTTC.

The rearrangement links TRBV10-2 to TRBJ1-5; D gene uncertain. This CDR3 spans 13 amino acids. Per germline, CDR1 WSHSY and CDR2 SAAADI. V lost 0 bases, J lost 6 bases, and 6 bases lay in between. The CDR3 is CASSESNGQPQHF. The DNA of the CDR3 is TGCGCCAGCAGTGAGTCGAACGGTCAGCCCCAGCATTTT.

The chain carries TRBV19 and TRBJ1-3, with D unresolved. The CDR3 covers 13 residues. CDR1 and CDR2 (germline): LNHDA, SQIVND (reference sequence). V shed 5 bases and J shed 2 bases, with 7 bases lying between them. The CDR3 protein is CASSVSPGNTIYF. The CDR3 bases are TGTGCCAGTAGTGTCAGTCCTGGAAACACCATATATTTT. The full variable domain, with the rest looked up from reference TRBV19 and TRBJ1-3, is DGGITQSPKYLFRKEGQNVTLSCEQNLNHDAMYWYRQDPGQGLRLIYYSQIVNDFQKGDIAEGYSVSREKKESFPLTVTSAQKNPTAFYLCASSVSPGNTIYFGEGSWLTVV.

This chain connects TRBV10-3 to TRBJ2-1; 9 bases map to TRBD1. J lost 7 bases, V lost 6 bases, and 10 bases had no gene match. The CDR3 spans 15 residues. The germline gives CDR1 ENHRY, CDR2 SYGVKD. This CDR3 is CAIRGQGSEKNEQFF. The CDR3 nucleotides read TGTGCCATCAGGGGACAGGGATCGGAGAAGAATGAGCAGTTCTTC.

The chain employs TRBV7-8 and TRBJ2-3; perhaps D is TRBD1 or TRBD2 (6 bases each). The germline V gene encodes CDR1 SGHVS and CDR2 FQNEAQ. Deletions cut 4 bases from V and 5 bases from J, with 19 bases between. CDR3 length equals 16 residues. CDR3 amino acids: CASSSRRGSGRDTQYF. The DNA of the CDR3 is TGTGCCAGCAGCTCAAGGAGGGGGAGTGGTAGAGATACGCAGTATTTT.

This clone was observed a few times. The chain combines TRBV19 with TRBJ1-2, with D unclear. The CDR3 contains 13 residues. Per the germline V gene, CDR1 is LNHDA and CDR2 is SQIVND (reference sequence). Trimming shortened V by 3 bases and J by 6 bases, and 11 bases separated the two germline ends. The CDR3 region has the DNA TGTGCCAGTAGTATGGGAGTAGAACATGGCTACACCTTC. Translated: CASSMGVEHGYTF.

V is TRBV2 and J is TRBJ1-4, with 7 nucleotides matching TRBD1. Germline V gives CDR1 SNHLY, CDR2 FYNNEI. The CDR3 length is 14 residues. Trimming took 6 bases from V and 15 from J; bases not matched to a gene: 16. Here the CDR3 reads CASRAGTASWRLFF. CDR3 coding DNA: TGTGCCAGCAGAGCCGGGACAGCGTCTTGGAGGTTGTTTTTT.

The chain's CDR3 is CASSVLYRVGSRGYTF. CDR3 coding DNA: TGTGCCAGCAGTGTCCTATACAGGGTTGGAAGTCGAGGCTACACCTTC. The chain links TRBV28 to TRBJ1-2; D perhaps matches TRBD1 (6 bases). Germline CDR1 reads MDHEN; CDR2 reads SYDVKM. The ends were cut back, 5 bases at V and 8 bases at J, with 24 bases in the middle. The CDR3 length is 16 residues.

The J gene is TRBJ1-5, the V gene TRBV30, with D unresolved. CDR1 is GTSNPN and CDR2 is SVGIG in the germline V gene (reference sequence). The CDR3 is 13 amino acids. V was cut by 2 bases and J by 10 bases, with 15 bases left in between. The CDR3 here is CAWSSTPWGPQHF. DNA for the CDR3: TGTGCCTGGAGTTCGACCCCTTGGGGACCCCAGCATTTT.

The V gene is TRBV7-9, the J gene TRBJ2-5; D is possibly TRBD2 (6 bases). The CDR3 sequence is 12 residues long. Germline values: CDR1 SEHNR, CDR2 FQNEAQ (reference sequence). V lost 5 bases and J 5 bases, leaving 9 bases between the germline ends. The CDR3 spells CASSNAGETQYF. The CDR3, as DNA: TGTGCCAGCAGCAATGCGGGGGAGACCCAGTACTTC.

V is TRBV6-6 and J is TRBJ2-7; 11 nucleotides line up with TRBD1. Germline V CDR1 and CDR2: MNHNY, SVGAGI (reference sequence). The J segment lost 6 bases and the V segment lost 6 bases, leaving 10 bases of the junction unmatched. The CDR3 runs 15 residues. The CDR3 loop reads CASSDWDRGNSEQYF. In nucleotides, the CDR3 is TGTGCCAGCAGCGACTGGGACAGGGGGAATTCCGAGCAGTACTTC.

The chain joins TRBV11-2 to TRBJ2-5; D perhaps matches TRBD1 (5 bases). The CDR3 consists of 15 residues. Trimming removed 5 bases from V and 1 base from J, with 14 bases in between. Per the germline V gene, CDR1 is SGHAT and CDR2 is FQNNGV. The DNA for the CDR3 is TGTGCCAGCAGCCCACGCAACAGGATCCAAGAGACCCAGTACTTC. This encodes CASSPRNRIQETQYF. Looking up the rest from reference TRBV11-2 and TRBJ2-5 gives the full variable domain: EAGVAQSPRYKIIEKRQSVAFWCNPISGHATLYWYQQILGQGPKLLIQFQNNGVVDDSQLPKDRFSAERLKGVDSTLKIQPAKLEDSAVYLCASSPRNRIQETQYFGPGTRLLVL.

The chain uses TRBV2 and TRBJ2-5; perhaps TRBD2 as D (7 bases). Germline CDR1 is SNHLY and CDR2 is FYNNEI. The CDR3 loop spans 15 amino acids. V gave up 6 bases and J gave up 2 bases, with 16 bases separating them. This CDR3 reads CASSPRGAQQETQYF. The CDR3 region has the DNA TGTGCCAGCAGCCCCCGGGGGGCGCAGCAAGAGACCCAGTACTTC.

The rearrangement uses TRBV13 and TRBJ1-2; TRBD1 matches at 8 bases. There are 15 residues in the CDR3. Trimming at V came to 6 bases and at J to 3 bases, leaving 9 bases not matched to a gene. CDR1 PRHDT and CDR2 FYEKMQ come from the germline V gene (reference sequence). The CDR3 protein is CASSTQGVQDYGYTF. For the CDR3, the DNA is TGTGCCAGCAGTACACAGGGGGTCCAGGACTATGGCTACACCTTC.

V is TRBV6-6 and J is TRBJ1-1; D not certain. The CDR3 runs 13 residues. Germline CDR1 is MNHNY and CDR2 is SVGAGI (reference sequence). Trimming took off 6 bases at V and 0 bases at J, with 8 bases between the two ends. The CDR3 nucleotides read TGTGCCAGCAGGCCAGACCTGAACACTGAAGCTTTCTTT. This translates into CASRPDLNTEAFF.

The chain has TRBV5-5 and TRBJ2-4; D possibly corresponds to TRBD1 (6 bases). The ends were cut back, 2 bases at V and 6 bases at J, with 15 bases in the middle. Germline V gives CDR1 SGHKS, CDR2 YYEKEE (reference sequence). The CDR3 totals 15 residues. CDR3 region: CASSFDRTAGNIQYF. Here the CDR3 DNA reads TGTGCCAGCAGCTTCGACAGGACTGCAGGAAACATTCAGTACTTC.

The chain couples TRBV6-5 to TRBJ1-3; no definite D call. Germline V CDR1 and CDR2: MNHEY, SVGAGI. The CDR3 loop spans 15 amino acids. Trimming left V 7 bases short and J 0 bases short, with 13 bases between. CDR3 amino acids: CASTIGPHSGNTIYF. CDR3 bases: TGTGCCAGCACCATAGGTCCTCACTCTGGAAACACCATATATTTT.

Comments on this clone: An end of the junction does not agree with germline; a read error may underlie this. CDR3 in DNA: TGTGCCAGCAGCTTAGGGGAGGAAAATATTCAGTACTTC. It is translated as CASSLGEENIQYF. The chain is built from TRBV11-1 and TRBJ2-4; D is possibly TRBD2 (6 bases). This CDR3 is built from 13 residues. Germline V gives CDR1 SGHAT, CDR2 FQDESV (reference sequence).

The CDR3 DNA sequence: TGTGCCAGCAGCTTAGTTCTCCTCTTACCCGTGAACACTGAAGCTTTCTTT. Amino acid sequence: CASSLVLLLPVNTEAFF. V gene TRBV7-2 combines with J gene TRBJ1-1, with D hard to call. From germline, CDR1 is SGHTA and CDR2 FQGNSA. The CDR3 has 17 amino acids. The V and J ends lost 1 base and 0 bases respectively, with 15 bases between them.